These 10 T cell receptor beta chains came from one sample sequenced in a study of cytomegalovirus exposure and HLA in healthy donors. The PCR contained 60 Vbeta and 13 Jbeta primers. The assay was immunoSEQ multiplex PCR, and TCRdb's table has in-frame clones only and misses some. The data show some 130,000 clones, over 70% seen once. The sample was PBMCs. The source is a man under 40 in good health and CMV-seronegative.

The J gene is TRBJ1-4, the V gene TRBV19; no reliable D call. The germline V and J ends were trimmed by 3 bases and 10 bases, with 6 bases remaining between them. Germline lookup yields CDR1 LNHDA and CDR2 SQIVND (reference sequence). The CDR3 extends over 11 amino acids. CDR3 amino acids: CASSIPGKLFF. The CDR3 DNA is TGTGCCAGTAGTATCCCGGGAAAACTGTTTTTT.

The chain links TRBV19 to TRBJ1-2; D unclear. Per germline, CDR1 LNHDA and CDR2 SQIVND (reference sequence). The V gene lost 4 bases and the J gene lost 1 base, with 10 bases spanning the gap. The length of the CDR3 is 14 residues. Here the CDR3 reads CASSTRGDNYGYTF. CDR3 sequence (DNA): TGTGCCAGTAGTACGCGAGGCGATAACTATGGCTACACCTTC.

The chain joins TRBV28 to TRBJ2-2; TRBD2 is a possible D gene (6 bases). V lost 7 bases to trimming and J lost 0 bases, with 18 bases between them. The V gene's germline CDR1 is MDHEN and CDR2 SYDVKM. This CDR3 has 17 residues. As DNA, the CDR3 is TGTGCCAGCACTAAACCGACGCGGGATACGAACACCGGGGAGCTGTTTTTT. It codes for CASTKPTRDTNTGELFF.

The sample holds one count of this clone. V gene TRBV9 combines with J gene TRBJ2-5; tentatively, D is TRBD1 (6 bases). Trimming cost V 4 bases and J 5 bases, with 18 bases left between them. The CDR3 has 15 amino acids. Germline V gene lookup returns CDR1 SGDLS and CDR2 YYNGEE. CDR3 bases: TGTGCCAGCAGCCCCCGGACAGCTAGGACGGAGACCCAGTACTTC. Encoded protein: CASSPRTARTETQYF.

Points on this clone: This CDR3 is also generated by other DNA sequences in the sample. The J gene is TRBJ1-1, the V gene TRBV28, with D maybe TRBD1 (6 bases). V lost 4 bases to trimming and J lost 8 bases, with 14 bases between them. Germline V gene data show CDR1 as MDHEN and CDR2 as SYDVKM. CDR3 length: 13 residues. The CDR3 reads CASSYPTGTEAFF. CDR3 coding DNA: TGTGCCAGCAGTTATCCGACCGGGACAGAAGCTTTCTTT.

The chain combines TRBV19 with TRBJ1-2; perhaps TRBD1 as D (5 bases). The V and J ends lost 4 bases and 3 bases respectively, with 12 bases between them. This CDR3 is built from 14 residues. CDR1 is LNHDA, CDR2 SQIVND, per germline (reference sequence). CDR3 sequence (DNA): TGTGCCAGTAGTACCCACAGGAGTGACTATGGCTACACCTTC. It encodes CASSTHRSDYGYTF.

This chain links TRBV7-2 with TRBJ2-3, with D possibly matching TRBD2 (6 bases). CDR3 size: 18 residues. The germline V gene encodes CDR1 SGHTA and CDR2 FQGNSA. V was cut by 2 bases and J by 3 bases, with 21 bases left in between. CDR3 protein: CASSLRVGGRSATDTQYF. CDR3 nucleotides: TGTGCCAGCAGCTTAAGGGTTGGAGGGAGATCCGCGACAGATACGCAGTATTTT.

In its sample, this clone was seen once. This chain links TRBV7-2 with TRBJ2-5; D unclear. Trimming took 3 bases from V and 0 from J, leaving 5 bases between them. The germline CDR1 and CDR2 sequences are SGHTA and FQGNSA. This CDR3 is built from 13 residues. In DNA, the CDR3 is TGTGCCAGCAGCTTGACAAACCAAGAGACCCAGTACTTC. Translated, it gives CASSLTNQETQYF.

This sequence joins TRBV27 and TRBJ2-1; 7 nucleotides line up with TRBD2. The trim removed 5 bases at V and 5 bases at J, leaving 9 bases unmatched. This CDR3 region has 15 residues. Germline V gene sequence: CDR1 MNHEY, CDR2 SMNVEV (reference sequence). CDR3 DNA: TGTGCCAGCAGTCTGGGACTACCTAGCCACAATGAGCAGTTCTTC. Its protein is CASSLGLPSHNEQFF.

The J gene is TRBJ2-7, the V gene TRBV5-1; TRBD2 matches 14 bases. Trimming took 3 bases from V and 1 from J; bases not matched to a gene: 6. Germline CDR1 SGHRS, CDR2 YFSETQ. The CDR3 is 17 residues long. CDR3 nucleotide sequence: TGCGCCAGCAGCTGGGGGACTAGCGGGAGCCGATCCTACGAGCAGTACTTC. This gives the protein CASSWGTSGSRSYEQYF.